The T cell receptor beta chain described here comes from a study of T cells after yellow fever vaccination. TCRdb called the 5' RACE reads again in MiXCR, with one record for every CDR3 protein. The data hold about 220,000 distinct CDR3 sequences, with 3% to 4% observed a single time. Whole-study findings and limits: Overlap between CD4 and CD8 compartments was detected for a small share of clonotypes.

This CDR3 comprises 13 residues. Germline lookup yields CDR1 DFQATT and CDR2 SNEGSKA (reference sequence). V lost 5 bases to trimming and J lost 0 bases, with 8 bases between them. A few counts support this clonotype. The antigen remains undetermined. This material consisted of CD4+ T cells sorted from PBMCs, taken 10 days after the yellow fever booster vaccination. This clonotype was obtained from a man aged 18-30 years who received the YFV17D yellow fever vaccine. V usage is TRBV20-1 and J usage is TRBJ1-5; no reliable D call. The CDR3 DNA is TGCAGTGCTCGGCAGTATAGCAATCAGCCCCAGCATTTT. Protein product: CSARQYSNQPQHF.